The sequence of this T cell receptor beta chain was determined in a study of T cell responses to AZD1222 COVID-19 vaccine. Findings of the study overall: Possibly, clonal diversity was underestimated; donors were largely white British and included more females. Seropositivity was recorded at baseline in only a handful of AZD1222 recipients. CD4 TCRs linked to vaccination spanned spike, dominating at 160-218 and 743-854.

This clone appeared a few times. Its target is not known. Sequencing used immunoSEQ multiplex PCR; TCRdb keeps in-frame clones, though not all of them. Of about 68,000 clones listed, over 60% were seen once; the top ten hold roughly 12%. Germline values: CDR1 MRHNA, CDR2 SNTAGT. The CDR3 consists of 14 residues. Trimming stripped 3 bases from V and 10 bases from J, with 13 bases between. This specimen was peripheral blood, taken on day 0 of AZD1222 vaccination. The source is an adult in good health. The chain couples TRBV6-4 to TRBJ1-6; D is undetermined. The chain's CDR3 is CASSEFSGDSPLHF. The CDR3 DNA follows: TGTGCCAGCAGTGAATTTTCGGGAGACTCACCCCTCCACTTT.